The sequence of this TCR beta chain was determined in a study of blood T cell repertoires in COVID-19. Study in general: T cells, B-cell-depleted T cells, or PBMCs supplied cDNA or gDNA.

Germline V CDR1 and CDR2: ENHRY, SYGVKD. This CDR3 region has 15 residues. Trimming stripped 0 bases from V and 7 bases from J, with 15 bases between. Libraries were prepared by immunoSEQ multiplex PCR; TCRdb keeps only in-frame clonotypes and omits some of them. This sample has more than 150,000 clones, with approximately 83% found just once. This chain links TRBV10-3 with TRBJ1-2; D not certain. This TCR was recovered from a man aged 55 to 70 with acute or convalescent COVID-19. Sequences were obtained from peripheral blood. For the CDR3, the DNA is TGTGCCATCAGTGAGTCGTCGGGAGACCTAGGTGGCTACACCTTC. This translates into CAISESSGDLGGYTF.